This T cell receptor beta chain was captured in a study of regulatory T cells in long-lasting Graves disease. iRepertoire HTBI primers and Arm-PCR of CDR3 regions built TCR beta libraries. Each CDR3 protein gets one entry after TCRdb re-called the multiplex PCR reads with MiXCR. Of 420,000 or so distinct CDR3 sequences in the sample, around 24% were seen once. This CDR3 is built from 14 residues. Per germline, CDR1 SEHNR and CDR2 FQNEAQ (reference sequence). V dropped 4 bases and J dropped 2 bases, with 6 bases sitting between them. Time point of the sample: persistent/refractory GD, antithyroid drugs over 5 years with positive TRAb. PBMCs provided the RNA from which the TCR library was made.

This sample comprised peripheral blood mononuclear cells (PBMCs), obtained when the disease was refractory, from a patient treated with antithyroid drugs. The receptor was isolated from a female donor with Graves disease. The rearrangement joins TRBV7-9 to TRBJ2-6; D perhaps matches TRBD1 (6 bases). The CDR3 reads CASSWDTGANVLTF. DNA for the CDR3: TGTGCCAGCAGCTGGGACACTGGGGCCAACGTCCTGACTTTC.